Below are 15 T cell receptor beta chains sequenced from a single sample in a study of T cells in Graves' hyperthyroidism and ophthalmopathy. Amplification yielded TCR beta CDR3 regions, with RNA transcripts as the source. RT-PCR in the first round (using the HTBI primer set) targeted the TCR CDR3. One entry per CDR3 protein, called by TCRdb with MiXCR from the multiplex PCR reads. The sample consists of under 450,000 distinct CDR3 sequences, approximately 12% of them appearing once. Sequencing used blood. These receptors came from a man between 25 and 39 years old with Graves' hyperthyroidism that later progressed to Graves' ophthalmopathy.

Ten or more counts support this clonotype. This chain uses TRBV7-9 with TRBJ2-7; 11 nucleotides align to TRBD1. The germline CDR1 and CDR2 sequences are SEHNR and FQNEAQ (reference sequence). This CDR3 is 14 amino acids long. The V and J ends lost 6 bases and 5 bases, in that order; junction bases with no gene match: 6. The chain's CDR3 is CASRRTGGNDEQYF. Written as DNA, the CDR3 is TGTGCCAGCAGAAGGACAGGGGGCAACGACGAGCAGTACTTC.

The chain carries TRBV7-4 and TRBJ2-3; D is unresolved. Germline-derived CDR1 and CDR2 are SGHVT and SQSDAQ. The V end was cut by 5 bases, the J end by 6 bases, with 12 bases between. This CDR3 contains 13 residues. CDR3 DNA: TGTGCCAGCAGCCCAATTTTTAGGGATACGCAGTATTTT. Translating it yields CASSPIFRDTQYF.

The chain is built from TRBV7-2 and TRBJ2-2; D gene unclear. The CDR3 covers 15 residues. V was shortened by 2 bases and J by 6 bases, with 13 bases between the two germline ends. Germline V lookup: CDR1 SGHTA, CDR2 FQGNSA. CDR3 residues: CASSLYKVAAGELFF. DNA of the CDR3: TGTGCCAGCAGCTTATACAAGGTTGCCGCCGGGGAGCTGTTTTTT.

This clonotype was counted only a few times. The chain recombines TRBV12-3 or TRBV12-4 with TRBJ2-3; perhaps TRBD1 as D (6 bases). This CDR3 region has 13 residues. Deletions cut 7 bases from V and 2 bases from J, with 10 bases between. CDR3 region: CASKRTDTDTQYF. CDR3 DNA: TGTGCCAGCAAAAGGACAGACACAGATACGCAGTATTTT.

This clonotype appeared many times. The chain carries TRBV6-1 and TRBJ2-5; D gene unclear. Germline V gene lookup returns CDR1 MNHNS and CDR2 SASEGT. Trimming took off 6 bases at V and 3 bases at J, with 11 bases between the two ends. The CDR3 has 13 amino acids. CDR3 bases: TGTGCCAGCAGGGGTACTCAGAAAGAGACCCAGTACTTC. It is translated as CASRGTQKETQYF.

A few counts support this clonotype. The chain is built from TRBV10-3 and TRBJ2-3; 7 bases are shared with TRBD2. The CDR3 sequence is 16 residues long. Germline V CDR1 and CDR2: ENHRY, SYGVKD. The junction had 10 bases not matched to a gene; V was cut back by 5 bases and J by 2 bases. For the CDR3, the DNA is TGTGCCATCAGTCCTGGGCGGGGGACGACCACAGATACGCAGTATTTT. Translated: CAISPGRGTTTDTQYF.

This clonotype was detected only a few times. The junction shows a germline mismatch at one end, possibly a read error. This rearrangement joins TRBV11-2 to TRBJ2-7, with TRBD1 matching 9 bases. Germline V gene data show CDR1 as SGHAT and CDR2 as FQNNGV. The CDR3 is 15 residues long. CDR3 DNA: TGTGCCGGCAGCTTGACCCGGGACAGGGCCCACGAGCAGTACTTC. This sequence encodes CAGSLTRDRAHEQYF.

This rearrangement joins TRBV11-2 to TRBJ2-4; tentatively, D is TRBD1 (5 bases). Looked up from germline, CDR1 is SGHAT and CDR2 is FQNNGV. Trimming cost V 6 bases and J 5 bases, with 14 bases left between them. This CDR3 region has 14 residues. The CDR3 region has the DNA TGTGCCAGCAGTTTCCACAGGCTCCAAAACATTCAGTACTTC. This translates into CASSFHRLQNIQYF.

This clonotype was counted a few times. This chain joins TRBV18 and TRBJ1-6; D is ambiguous. Germline assignment: CDR1 KGHSH and CDR2 LQKENI. The CDR3 spans 16 residues. The V end lost 3 bases, the J end lost 7 bases, and 16 bases lay between the germline ends. CDR3 protein: CASSPGIPLGNSPLHF. In DNA, the CDR3 is TGTGCCAGCTCACCCGGTATTCCTTTGGGGAATTCACCCCTCCACTTT.

The sample holds many counts of this clonotype. J is TRBJ1-1 and V is TRBV19, with D uncertain. The CDR3 extends over 15 amino acids. V was cut by 5 bases and J by 0 bases, with 13 bases left in between. Per germline, CDR1 LNHDA and CDR2 SQIVND (reference sequence). The CDR3, as DNA: TGTGCCAGTAGTTCAGAACCGTGGATGAACACTGAAGCTTTCTTT. Its protein is CASSSEPWMNTEAFF.

In this sample, this clonotype turned up many times. The chain employs TRBV12-3 or TRBV12-4 and TRBJ2-7; TRBD2 aligns across 8 bases. The CDR3 covers 16 residues. The V segment lost 0 bases and the J segment 2 bases; nucleotides outside the gene matches: 6. The CDR3 DNA reads TGTGCCAGCAGTTTAGCGCGGGTAGCGGGGCCCTACGAGCAGTACTTC. As protein: CASSLARVAGPYEQYF.

This clonotype was seen at least ten times. The chain uses TRBV12-5 and TRBJ1-1; D is ambiguous. The V end was cut by 6 bases, the J end by 1 base, with 15 bases between. Germline assignment: CDR1 LGHNT and CDR2 FRNRAP. CDR3 length: 15 residues. CDR3 DNA sequence: TGTGCTAGTGGGACCGTTGGGAATCGGAACACTGAAGCTTTCTTT. Amino acids: CASGTVGNRNTEAFF.

This clonotype was recorded many times. The CDR3 region has the DNA TGTGCCAGCAGTTTGCATGTCGATCCCACAGATACGCAGTATTTT. Protein sequence: CASSLHVDPTDTQYF. J is TRBJ2-3 and V is TRBV28; no clear D. Per germline, CDR1 MDHEN and CDR2 SYDVKM. Trimming removed 3 bases at V and 2 bases at J, with 12 bases between. CDR3 length equals 15 residues.

The rearrangement uses TRBV7-9 and TRBJ2-1, with D unresolved. The CDR3 loop spans 11 amino acids. Germline CDR1 is SEHNR and CDR2 is FQNEAQ (reference sequence). Trimming left V 2 bases short and J 9 bases short, with 5 bases between. The chain's CDR3 is CASSLLVEQFF. In nucleotides, the CDR3 is TGTGCCAGCAGCTTATTAGTTGAGCAGTTCTTC.

The rearrangement links TRBV10-2 to TRBJ1-5; 8 bases line up with TRBD1. CDR1 WSHSY and CDR2 SAAADI come from the germline V gene. The length of the CDR3 is 13 residues. CDR3 sequence: CAVQGGEGQPQHF. CDR3 nucleotides: TGCGCAGTACAGGGGGGCGAGGGTCAGCCCCAGCATTTT.